A single sample gave rise to the 24 T cell receptor beta chains below, sequenced in a study of response to subunit inactivated influenza vaccine. Via MiXCR, TCRdb re-called the RT-PCR reads, giving one row per CDR3 protein. This sample has approximately 570,000 distinct CDR3 sequences, with approximately 7.7% found just once. The specimen comprised PBMCs from blood, sampled roughly 24 months after vaccination. These receptors came from a man between 50 and 69 years old who received an inactivated influenza vaccine.

This clonotype showed up just a few times. This sequence joins TRBV14 and TRBJ2-3; TRBD2 is a possible D gene (7 bases). V lost 3 bases and J lost 0, with 13 bases in between. The CDR3 covers 16 residues. CDR1 is SGHDN, CDR2 FVKESK, per germline. The CDR3, as DNA: TGTGCCAGCAGCCACGGGGGGCGGGGGAGCACAGATACGCAGTATTTT. Protein: CASSHGGRGSTDTQYF.

The rearrangement uses TRBV6-1 and TRBJ1-4; 8 bases agree with TRBD1. The germline gives CDR1 MNHNS, CDR2 SASEGT. The trim removed 5 bases at V and 4 bases at J, leaving 6 bases unmatched. This CDR3 is 15 amino acids long. CDR3 coding DNA: TGTGCCAGCAGTCGGGACAGGCAGTTTAATGAAAAACTGTTTTTT. Amino acid sequence: CASSRDRQFNEKLFF.

V is TRBV7-9 and J is TRBJ2-7, with D tentatively TRBD2 (5 bases). Trimming stripped 3 bases from V and 3 bases from J, with 9 bases between. CDR3 length equals 13 residues. CDR1 and CDR2 (germline): SEHNR, FQNEAQ (reference sequence). The CDR3 DNA is TGTGCCAGCAGCTTTATTGGGAGCTACGAGCAGTACTTC. Amino acids: CASSFIGSYEQYF.

The sample holds a few counts of this clonotype. The chain links TRBV12-3 or TRBV12-4 to TRBJ2-4, with TRBD1 identical over 8 bases. This CDR3 spans 15 amino acids. J lost 7 bases, V lost 7 bases, and 12 bases had no gene match. As DNA, the CDR3 is TGTGCCAGCACCCTTCGGACAGGGAAGCGGAACATTCAGTACTTC. It specifies CASTLRTGKRNIQYF.

The V and J genes are TRBV6-5 and TRBJ2-2, with a tentative D call TRBD1 (5 bases). Looked up from germline, CDR1 is MNHEY and CDR2 is SVGAGI. Trimming pared 2 bases from V and 0 bases from J, leaving 16 bases between. The CDR3 contains 18 residues. This chain's CDR3 is CASSYGAVGFANTGELFF. As DNA, the CDR3 is TGTGCCAGCAGTTACGGGGCGGTCGGGTTCGCGAACACCGGGGAGCTGTTTTTT.

This clonotype was detected many times. This sequence joins TRBV5-1 and TRBJ2-3; TRBD2 matches 13 bases. The CDR3 has 17 amino acids. J was trimmed by 3 bases and V by 4 bases; bases with no gene match: 8. Germline CDR1 is SGHRS and CDR2 is YFSETQ. CDR3 bases: TGCGCCAGCAGCCCGGAACTAGCGGGAGGGCCGACAGATACGCAGTATTTT. Protein: CASSPELAGGPTDTQYF.

The sample holds many counts of this clonotype. The CDR3 coding sequence is TGTGCCAGCAGTCGCACCTACAGGGGCTCGAACGAGCAGTACTTC. Translation gives CASSRTYRGSNEQYF. V gene TRBV3-1 combines with J gene TRBJ2-7, with 7 bases that match TRBD1. Germline V gene lookup returns CDR1 LGHDT and CDR2 YNNKEL (reference sequence). With 6 bases clipped from V and 5 bases from J, the junction kept 13 bases outside the gene matches. CDR3 length equals 15 residues.

The V gene is TRBV5-6, the J gene TRBJ2-1, with no clear D. CDR3 length: 12 amino acids. Per the germline V gene, CDR1 is SGHDT and CDR2 is YYEEEE. V was trimmed by 7 bases and J by 5 bases, leaving 10 bases between them. The CDR3 loop is CASGPLHNEQFF. CDR3 in DNA: TGTGCCAGCGGCCCGCTCCACAATGAGCAGTTCTTC.

There are a few counts of this clonotype. The chain links TRBV20-1 to TRBJ2-7; TRBD1 aligns across 7 bases. This CDR3 contains 13 residues. Germline V gives CDR1 DFQATT, CDR2 SNEGSKA (reference sequence). Trimming at V came to 4 bases and at J to 1 base, leaving 4 bases not matched to a gene. The CDR3 reads CSAMDRTSYEQYF. For the CDR3, the DNA is TGCAGTGCTATGGACAGGACTTCCTACGAGCAGTACTTC.

V and J are TRBV6-1 and TRBJ2-7; weak D call: TRBD1 (6 bases). The CDR3 has 14 amino acids. Germline CDR1 and CDR2: MNHNS and SASEGT. Trimming removed 6 bases from V and 1 base from J, with 13 bases in between. The CDR3 loop reads CASRNRVGSYEQYF. CDR3 DNA: TGTGCCAGCAGAAACAGGGTCGGGTCCTACGAGCAGTACTTC.

This chain joins TRBV11-2 and TRBJ2-7, with D possibly being TRBD2 (5 bases). This CDR3 contains 12 residues. The germline V gene has CDR1 SGHAT and CDR2 FQNNGV. Trimming left V 1 base short and J 7 bases short, with 8 bases between. DNA for the CDR3: TGTGCCAGCAGCTTAGGTGAGGGAGAGCAGTACTTC. This gives the protein CASSLGEGEQYF.

This clonotype came up many times. The rearrangement links TRBV7-2 to TRBJ1-1; D gene ambiguous. Trimming cost V 6 bases and J 8 bases, with 10 bases left between them. CDR3 length equals 11 residues. Germline V CDR1 and CDR2: SGHTA, FQGNSA. In DNA, the CDR3 is TGTGCCAGCAGTTCCGGGAGAGAAGCTTTCTTT. Its translation is CASSSGREAFF.

V gene TRBV10-3 combines with J gene TRBJ2-1, with D tentatively TRBD1 or TRBD2 (5 bases each). Germline V gene sequence: CDR1 ENHRY, CDR2 SYGVKD. This CDR3 spans 16 amino acids. The V gene lost 4 bases and the J gene lost 6 bases, with 19 bases spanning the gap. In DNA form, the CDR3 reads TGTGCCATCAGTGGTCCCGAGGGCACAGGTTCCAATGAGCAGTTCTTC. This encodes CAISGPEGTGSNEQFF.

The gene calls are TRBV5-1 and TRBJ2-7; D perhaps matches TRBD1 (5 bases). Trimming left V 2 bases short and J 7 bases short, with 10 bases between. The length of the CDR3 is 12 residues. Looked up from germline, CDR1 is SGHRS and CDR2 is YFSETQ. This CDR3 reads CASSFDSGEQYF. CDR3 sequence (DNA): TGCGCCAGCAGCTTTGACAGTGGAGAGCAGTACTTC. Using reference TRBV5-1 and TRBJ2-7 for the parts outside the CDR3, the full variable domain is KAGVTQTPRYLIKTRGQQVTLSCSPISGHRSVSWYQQTPGQGLQFLFEYFSETQRNKGNFPGRFSGRQFSNSRSEMNVSTLELGDSALYLCASSFDSGEQYFGPGTRLTVT.

The chain is built from TRBV7-2 and TRBJ2-3; possible D gene TRBD1, 5 bases. This CDR3 contains 15 residues. Germline V gives CDR1 SGHTA, CDR2 FQGNSA. V was clipped by 1 base and J by 0 bases, with 8 bases between them. The CDR3 spells CASSLGTPSTDTQYF. The DNA of the CDR3 is TGTGCCAGCAGCTTAGGGACACCTAGCACAGATACGCAGTATTTT.

This clonotype has ten or more counts. CDR3 bases: TGTGCCAGCAGCCCGGGAGGGATAGCCTACGAGCAGTACTTC. This sequence encodes CASSPGGIAYEQYF. This chain connects TRBV7-9 to TRBJ2-7, with 8 bases aligning to TRBD2. The CDR3 totals 14 residues. The V gene end was trimmed by 5 bases and the J gene end by 2 bases; junction bases not matched to a gene: 5. Germline CDR1 reads SEHNR; CDR2 reads FQNEAQ (reference sequence). Full variable domain (missing parts from reference TRBV7-9 and TRBJ2-7): DTGVSQNPRHKITKRGQNVTFRCDPISEHNRLYWYRQTLGQGPEFLTYFQNEAQLEKSRLLSDRFSAERPKGSFSTLEIQRTEQGDSAMYLCASSPGGIAYEQYFGPGTRLTVT.

The rearrangement uses TRBV3-1 and TRBJ2-3; D perhaps matches TRBD1 (6 bases). The V gene lost 4 bases and the J gene lost 8 bases, with 10 bases spanning the gap. The CDR3 length is 12 residues. The V gene's germline CDR1 is LGHDT and CDR2 YNNKEL (reference sequence). DNA for the CDR3: TGTGCCAGCAGCCCGGACAGTCGTACGCAGTATTTT. Protein product: CASSPDSRTQYF.

In its sample, this clonotype was seen many times. The genes are TRBV11-2 and TRBJ2-1; 7 bases map to TRBD1. The CDR3 is made up of 15 amino acids. J was trimmed by 6 bases and V by 1 base; bases with no gene match: 6. CDR1 SGHAT and CDR2 FQNNGV come from the germline V gene. Here the CDR3 DNA reads TGTGCCAGCAGCTTAGGACAGGGCAAGAGCAATGAGCAGTTCTTC. The encoded protein is CASSLGQGKSNEQFF. Full variable domain (outside the CDR3, taken from reference TRBV11-2 and TRBJ2-1): EAGVAQSPRYKIIEKRQSVAFWCNPISGHATLYWYQQILGQGPKLLIQFQNNGVVDDSQLPKDRFSAERLKGVDSTLKIQPAKLEDSAVYLCASSLGQGKSNEQFFGPGTRLTVL.

This clonotype was observed at least ten times. J is TRBJ2-1 and V is TRBV6-5; no clear D. This CDR3 is built from 13 residues. V was pared by 0 bases and J by 6 bases, with 6 bases between. CDR1 is MNHEY and CDR2 is SVGAGI in the germline V gene. The CDR3 spells CASSYSGVNEQFF. The CDR3 region has the DNA TGTGCCAGCAGTTACTCTGGAGTCAATGAGCAGTTCTTC.

This clonotype was counted a few times. The V and J genes are TRBV7-2 and TRBJ1-5, with D possibly TRBD1 on 5 matching bases. Trimming cost V 3 bases and J 5 bases, with 11 bases left between them. This CDR3 contains 14 residues. Germline V gene sequence: CDR1 SGHTA, CDR2 FQGNSA. The DNA of the CDR3 is TGTGCCAGCAGCTTCAGGGTAGGGGATCAGCCCCAGCATTTT. Protein sequence: CASSFRVGDQPQHF.

A few counts support this clonotype. The rearrangement joins TRBV4-2 to TRBJ2-5; weak D call: TRBD2 (6 bases). V was trimmed by 1 base and J by 5 bases, leaving 17 bases between them. The CDR3 spans 16 residues. Germline lookup yields CDR1 LGHNA and CDR2 YNFKEQ. CDR3 nucleotides: TGTGCCAGCAGCCAAGGGGGCCCACCCGCGGGGGAGACCCAGTACTTC. Translation gives CASSQGGPPAGETQYF.

This clonotype appeared many times. The J gene is TRBJ2-1, the V gene TRBV7-8; D remains unclear. CDR3 length equals 13 residues. V lost 2 bases and J lost 3, with 5 bases in between. Germline V gene sequence: CDR1 SGHVS, CDR2 FQNEAQ. CDR3 bases: TGTGCCAGCAGCTTAAACTTCTACAATGAGCAGTTCTTC. This codes for CASSLNFYNEQFF.

This clonotype was seen a few times. The chain links TRBV5-1 to TRBJ1-1; D gene uncertain. Germline lookup yields CDR1 SGHRS and CDR2 YFSETQ. The CDR3 covers 15 residues. Trimming removed 4 bases at V and 0 bases at J, with 13 bases between. DNA of the CDR3: TGCGCCAGCAGCCAACGGACGGATTTGAACACTGAAGCTTTCTTT. Protein product: CASSQRTDLNTEAFF.

The CDR3 nucleotides read TGTGCCAGCAGTAAAGCGTCGAACACCGGGGAGCTGTTTTTT. It codes for CASSKASNTGELFF. The chain uses TRBV11-3 and TRBJ2-2, with no clear D. This CDR3 spans 14 amino acids. The V and J ends lost 6 bases and 0 bases respectively, with 8 bases between them. Germline V lookup: CDR1 SGHNT, CDR2 YENEEA.